This T cell receptor beta chain was documented in a study of T cell responses to AZD1222 COVID-19 vaccine. The CDR3 extends over 11 amino acids. Only in-frame clones appear in the TCRdb table, and some are missing; sequencing was by immunoSEQ multiplex PCR. The repertoire holds under 200,000 clones, approximately 91% seen once, with around 2% in the top ten. This clone appeared once. The sequence was collected from an adult in good health. V usage is TRBV21-1 and J usage is TRBJ2-1. TRBV21-1 is designated a pseudogene. Sample: peripheral blood, taken on day 0 of AZD1222 vaccination. The chain's CDR3 is CADENYNEQFF. The CDR3 region has the DNA TGTGCGGATGAAAATTACAATGAGCAGTTCTTC.